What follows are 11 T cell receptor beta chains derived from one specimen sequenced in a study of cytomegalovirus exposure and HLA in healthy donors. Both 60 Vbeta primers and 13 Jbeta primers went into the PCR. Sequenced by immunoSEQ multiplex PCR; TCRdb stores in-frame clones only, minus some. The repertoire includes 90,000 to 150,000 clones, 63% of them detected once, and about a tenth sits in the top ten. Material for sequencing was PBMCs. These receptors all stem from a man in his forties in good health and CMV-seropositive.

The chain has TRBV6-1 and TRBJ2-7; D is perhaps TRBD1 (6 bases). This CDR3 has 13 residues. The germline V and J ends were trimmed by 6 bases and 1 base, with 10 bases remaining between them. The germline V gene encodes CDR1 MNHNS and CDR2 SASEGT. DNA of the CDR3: TGTGCCAGCAGCCGGACAGTTTCCTACGAGCAGTACTTC. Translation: CASSRTVSYEQYF.

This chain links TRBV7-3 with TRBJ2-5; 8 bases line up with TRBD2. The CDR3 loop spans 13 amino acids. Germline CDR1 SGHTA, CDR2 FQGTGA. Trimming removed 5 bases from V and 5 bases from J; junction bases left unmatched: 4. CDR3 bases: TGTGCCAGCAGCACTAGCGGTGGTGAGACCCAGTACTTC. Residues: CASSTSGGETQYF.

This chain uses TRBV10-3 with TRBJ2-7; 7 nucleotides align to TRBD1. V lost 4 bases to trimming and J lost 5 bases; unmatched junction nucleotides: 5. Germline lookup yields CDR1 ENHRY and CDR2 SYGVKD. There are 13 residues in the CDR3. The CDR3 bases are TGTGCCATCAGTGGACAGGGCCTCCACGAGCAGTACTTC. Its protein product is CAISGQGLHEQYF.

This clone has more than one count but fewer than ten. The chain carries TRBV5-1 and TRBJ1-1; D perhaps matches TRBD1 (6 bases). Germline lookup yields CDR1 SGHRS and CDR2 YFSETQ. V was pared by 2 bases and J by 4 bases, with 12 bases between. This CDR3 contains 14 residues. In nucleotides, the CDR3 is TGCGCCAGCAGCTTTGGGACACGCGGCACTGAAGCTTTCTTT. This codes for CASSFGTRGTEAFF.

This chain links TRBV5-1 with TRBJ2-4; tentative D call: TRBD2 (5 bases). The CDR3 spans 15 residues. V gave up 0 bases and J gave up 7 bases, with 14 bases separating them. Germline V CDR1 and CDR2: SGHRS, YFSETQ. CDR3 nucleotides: TGCGCCAGCAGCTTGGGGCCTCGGGAAGAGAACATTCAGTACTTC. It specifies CASSLGPREENIQYF.

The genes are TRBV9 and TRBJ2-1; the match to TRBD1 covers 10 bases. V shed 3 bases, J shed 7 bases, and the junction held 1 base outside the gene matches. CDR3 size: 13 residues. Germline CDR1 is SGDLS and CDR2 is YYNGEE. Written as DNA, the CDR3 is TGTGCCAGCAGCGGACAGGGGGCGAATGAGCAGTTCTTC. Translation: CASSGQGANEQFF.

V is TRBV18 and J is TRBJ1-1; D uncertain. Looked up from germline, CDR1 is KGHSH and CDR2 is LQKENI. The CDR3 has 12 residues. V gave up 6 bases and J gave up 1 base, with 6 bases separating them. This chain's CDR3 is CASSSGNTEAFF. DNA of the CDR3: TGTGCCAGCTCTTCAGGGAACACTGAAGCTTTCTTT.

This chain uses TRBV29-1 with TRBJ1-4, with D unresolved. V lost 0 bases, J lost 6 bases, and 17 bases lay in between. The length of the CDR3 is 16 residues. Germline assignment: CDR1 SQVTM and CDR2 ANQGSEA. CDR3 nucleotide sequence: TGCAGCGTTGAAGATCGCTGGAGGACGGGCCATGAAAAACTGTTTTTT. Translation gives CSVEDRWRTGHEKLFF.

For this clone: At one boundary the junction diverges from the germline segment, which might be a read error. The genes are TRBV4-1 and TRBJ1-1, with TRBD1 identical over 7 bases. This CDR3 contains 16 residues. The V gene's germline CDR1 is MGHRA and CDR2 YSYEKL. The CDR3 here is CASSPREVTGNTGAFF. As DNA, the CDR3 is TGCGCCAGCAGTCCCCGAGAAGTGACAGGGAACACTGGAGCTTTCTTT.

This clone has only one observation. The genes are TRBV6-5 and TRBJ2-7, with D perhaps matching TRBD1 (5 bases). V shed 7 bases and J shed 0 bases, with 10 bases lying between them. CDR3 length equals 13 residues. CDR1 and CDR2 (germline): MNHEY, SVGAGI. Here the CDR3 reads CASTDKSSYEQYF. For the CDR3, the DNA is TGTGCCAGCACGGACAAGAGCTCCTACGAGCAGTACTTC.

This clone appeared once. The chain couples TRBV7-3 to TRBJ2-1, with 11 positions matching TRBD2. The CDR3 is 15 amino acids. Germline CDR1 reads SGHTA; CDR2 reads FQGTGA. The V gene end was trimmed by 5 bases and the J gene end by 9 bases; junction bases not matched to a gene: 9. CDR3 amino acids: CASSPLAGGYSEQFF. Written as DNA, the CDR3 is TGTGCCAGCAGCCCCCTAGCGGGAGGCTATAGTGAGCAGTTCTTC.